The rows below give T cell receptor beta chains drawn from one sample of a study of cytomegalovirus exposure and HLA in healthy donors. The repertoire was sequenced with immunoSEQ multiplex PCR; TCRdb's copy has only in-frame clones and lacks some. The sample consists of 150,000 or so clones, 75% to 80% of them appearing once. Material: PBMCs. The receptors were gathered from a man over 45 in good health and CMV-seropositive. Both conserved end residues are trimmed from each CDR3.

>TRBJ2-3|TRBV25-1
ASSGSQSQY
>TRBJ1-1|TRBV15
ATSREGRGWAEAF
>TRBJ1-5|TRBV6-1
ASRDSLGKNQPQH
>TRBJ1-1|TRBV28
ASSLTGINTEAF
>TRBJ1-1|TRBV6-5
ASSGRTGGNTEAF
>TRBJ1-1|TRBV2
ASKIPGQGAF
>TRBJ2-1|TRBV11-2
ASSATSGAYNEQF
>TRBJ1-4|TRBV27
ASSLSRSSGEKLF
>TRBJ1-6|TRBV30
AWSGQNNSPLH
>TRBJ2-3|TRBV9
ASSVAGRGVDTQY
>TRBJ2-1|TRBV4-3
ASSQEPVGEQF
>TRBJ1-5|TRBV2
ASSEGGQPQH
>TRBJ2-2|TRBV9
TSSVALAGKNTGELF
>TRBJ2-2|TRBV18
ASSPIQRGNTGELF
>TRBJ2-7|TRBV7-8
ASSKGRDRASYEQY
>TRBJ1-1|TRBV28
ASSLAGLTNTEAF
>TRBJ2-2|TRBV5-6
ASREEGQGATGELF
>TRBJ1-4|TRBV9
ASSVGFGWGQGNEKLF
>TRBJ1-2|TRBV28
ASSLTGNYGYT
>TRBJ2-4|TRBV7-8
ASSLDHRAEGAPAKNIQY
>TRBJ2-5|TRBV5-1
ATAQGSQETQY
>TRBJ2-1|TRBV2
ASSEGWTGTGRYEQF
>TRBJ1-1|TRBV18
ASSSPGQGIVAF
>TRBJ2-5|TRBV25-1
ASSESGPGVTETQY
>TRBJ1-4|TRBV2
ASSVDSSSTNEKLF
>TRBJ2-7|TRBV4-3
ASSRAPTGSSYEQY
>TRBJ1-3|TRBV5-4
ASSHAFENTIY
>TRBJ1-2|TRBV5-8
ASSRGILYGYT
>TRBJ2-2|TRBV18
ASPTGLAGTGELF
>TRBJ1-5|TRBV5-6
ASSFWTGALQNQPQH
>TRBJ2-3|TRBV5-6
ASSPAGVVDTQY
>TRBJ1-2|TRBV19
ASTLGGINYGYT
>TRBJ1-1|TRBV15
ATSTRTDLNTEAF
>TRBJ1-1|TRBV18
ASSPNARAEAF
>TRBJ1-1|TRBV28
ASSRLDTEAF
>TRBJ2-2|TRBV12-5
ASGLVVAGLTGELF
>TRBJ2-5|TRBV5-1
ASSLTGRAYQETQY
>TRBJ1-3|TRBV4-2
ASSQGTGDLVSGNTIY
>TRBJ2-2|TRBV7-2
ASSPPGGYTGELF
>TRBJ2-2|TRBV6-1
ASSAPGKPGTGELF
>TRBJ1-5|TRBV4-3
ASSQAVGRGGDQPQH
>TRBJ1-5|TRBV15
ATSRDEAPNQPQH
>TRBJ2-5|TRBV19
ASRRTGGLETQY
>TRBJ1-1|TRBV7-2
ASSLLGGRTNTEAF
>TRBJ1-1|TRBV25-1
ASSEYRGGEAF
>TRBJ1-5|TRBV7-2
ASSHRAGNQPQH
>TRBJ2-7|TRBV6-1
ASSDPGQRGFYEQY
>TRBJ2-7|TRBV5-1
ASSRDSNSYEQY
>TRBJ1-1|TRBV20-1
SATDTEAF
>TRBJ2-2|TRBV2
ASSATLGQAGAGELF
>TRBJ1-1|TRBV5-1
ATKDSVTYMNTEAF
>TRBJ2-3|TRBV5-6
ASSLYSSRGRRKDTQY
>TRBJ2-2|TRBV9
ASSAPLAGGNTGELF
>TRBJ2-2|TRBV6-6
ASSYERRNTGELF